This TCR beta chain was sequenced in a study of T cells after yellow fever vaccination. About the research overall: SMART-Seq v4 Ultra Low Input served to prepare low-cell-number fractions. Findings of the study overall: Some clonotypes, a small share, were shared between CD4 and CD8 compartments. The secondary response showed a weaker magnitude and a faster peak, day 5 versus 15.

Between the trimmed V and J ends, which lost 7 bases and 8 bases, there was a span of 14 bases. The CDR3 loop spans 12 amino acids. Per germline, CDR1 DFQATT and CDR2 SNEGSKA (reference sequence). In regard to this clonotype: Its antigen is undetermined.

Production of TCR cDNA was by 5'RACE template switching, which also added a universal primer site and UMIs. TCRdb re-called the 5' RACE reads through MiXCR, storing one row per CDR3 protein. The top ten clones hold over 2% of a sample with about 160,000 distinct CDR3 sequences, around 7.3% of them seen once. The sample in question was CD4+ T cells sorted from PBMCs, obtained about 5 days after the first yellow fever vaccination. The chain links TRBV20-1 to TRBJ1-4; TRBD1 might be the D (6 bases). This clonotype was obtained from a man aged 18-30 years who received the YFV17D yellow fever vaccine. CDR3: CSGGGRGEKLFF. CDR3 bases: TGCAGTGGGGGGGGCAGGGGAGAAAAACTGTTTTTT.